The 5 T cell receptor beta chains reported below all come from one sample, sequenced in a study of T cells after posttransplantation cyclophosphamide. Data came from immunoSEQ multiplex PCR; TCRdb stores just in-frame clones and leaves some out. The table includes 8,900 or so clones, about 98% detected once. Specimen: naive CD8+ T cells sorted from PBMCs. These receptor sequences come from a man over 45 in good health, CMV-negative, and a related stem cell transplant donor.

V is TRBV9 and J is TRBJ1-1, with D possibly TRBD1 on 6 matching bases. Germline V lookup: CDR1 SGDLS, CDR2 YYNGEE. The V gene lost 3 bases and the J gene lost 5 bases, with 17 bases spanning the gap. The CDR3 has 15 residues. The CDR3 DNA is TGTGCCAGCAGCGCTCCAGGGGTGGGAGGGACTGAAGCTTTCTTT. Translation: CASSAPGVGGTEAFF.

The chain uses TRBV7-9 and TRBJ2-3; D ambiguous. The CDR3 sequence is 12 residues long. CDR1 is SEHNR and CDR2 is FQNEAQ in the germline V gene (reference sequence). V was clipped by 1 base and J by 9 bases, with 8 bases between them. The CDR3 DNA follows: TGTGCCAGCAGCTTAGGTGACAACACGCAGTATTTT. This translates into CASSLGDNTQYF.

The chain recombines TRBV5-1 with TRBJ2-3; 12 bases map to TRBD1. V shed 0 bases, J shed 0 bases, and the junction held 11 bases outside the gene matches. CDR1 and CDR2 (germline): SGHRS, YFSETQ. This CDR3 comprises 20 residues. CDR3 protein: CASSLVGQGAISASTDTQYF. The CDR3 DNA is TGCGCCAGCAGCTTGGTGGGACAGGGGGCGATTTCCGCTAGCACAGATACGCAGTATTTT.

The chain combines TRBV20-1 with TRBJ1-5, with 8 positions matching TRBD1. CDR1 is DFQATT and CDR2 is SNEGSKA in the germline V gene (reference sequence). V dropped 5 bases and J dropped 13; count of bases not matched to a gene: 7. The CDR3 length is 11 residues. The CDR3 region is CSAWTGKGQHF. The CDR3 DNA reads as TGCAGTGCTTGGACAGGGAAGGGGCAGCATTTT.

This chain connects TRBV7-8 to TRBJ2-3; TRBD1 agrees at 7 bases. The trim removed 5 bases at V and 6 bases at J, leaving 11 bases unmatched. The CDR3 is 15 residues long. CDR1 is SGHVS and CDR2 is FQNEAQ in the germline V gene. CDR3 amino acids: CASSGQDRAWDTQYF. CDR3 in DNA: TGTGCCAGCAGCGGACAGGACCGGGCGTGGGATACGCAGTATTTT.